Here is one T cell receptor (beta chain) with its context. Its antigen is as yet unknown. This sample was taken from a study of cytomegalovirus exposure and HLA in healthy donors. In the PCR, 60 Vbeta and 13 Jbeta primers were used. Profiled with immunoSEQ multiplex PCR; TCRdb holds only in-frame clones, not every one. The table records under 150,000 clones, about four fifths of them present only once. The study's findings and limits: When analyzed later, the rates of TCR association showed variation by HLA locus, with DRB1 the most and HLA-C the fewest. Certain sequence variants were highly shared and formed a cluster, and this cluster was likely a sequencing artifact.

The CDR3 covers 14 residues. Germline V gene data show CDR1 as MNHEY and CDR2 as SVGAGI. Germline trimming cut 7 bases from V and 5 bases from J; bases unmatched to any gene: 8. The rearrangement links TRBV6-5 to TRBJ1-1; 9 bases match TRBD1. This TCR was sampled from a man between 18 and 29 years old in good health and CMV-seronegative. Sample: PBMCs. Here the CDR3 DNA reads TGTGCCAGCATTCCGGACAGGGGAACAACTGAAGCTTTCTTT. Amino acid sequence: CASIPDRGTTEAFF.